Each of the 10 T cell receptor beta chains below was sequenced from the same sample in a study of blood T cells in healthy people across ages. The authors ran a second PCR of 7 to 11 cycles using a sample-barcoded 5' primer and a J-beta primer mix. TCRdb re-analysed the 5' RACE reads in MiXCR, keeping a single row per CDR3 protein. The table includes hundreds of thousands of distinct CDR3 sequences, roughly 64% detected once. Source material: blood. The origin of the receptors is a man aged 25 to 40 in good health.

The chain carries TRBV6-2 or TRBV6-3 and TRBJ2-5; tentatively, D is TRBD2 (6 bases). The CDR3 covers 13 residues. Germline values: CDR1 MNHEY, CDR2 SVGEGT. V lost 4 bases to trimming and J lost 5 bases, with 11 bases between them. The CDR3 DNA follows: TGTGCCAGCAGTTCCGGGGACTTGGAGACCCAGTACTTC. It specifies CASSSGDLETQYF.

This clonotype was seen a few times. V usage is TRBV28 and J usage is TRBJ2-6; TRBD1 might be the D (6 bases). Germline V gene sequence: CDR1 MDHEN, CDR2 SYDVKM. The CDR3 runs to 15 residues. Trimming took off 7 bases at V and 4 bases at J, with 14 bases between the two ends. Here the CDR3 DNA reads TGTGCCAGCATACCGACAGGTAGCGGGGCCAACGTCCTGACTTTC. This codes for CASIPTGSGANVLTF.

This chain links TRBV20-1 with TRBJ2-7, with 9 positions matching TRBD2. Germline trimming cut 2 bases from V and 7 bases from J; bases unmatched to any gene: 12. Germline CDR1 and CDR2: DFQATT and SNEGSKA (reference sequence). This CDR3 contains 15 residues. CDR3 amino acids: CSARPLAGGYKEQYF. CDR3 sequence (DNA): TGCAGTGCTAGACCTCTCGCGGGAGGGTACAAGGAGCAGTACTTC.

This clonotype was seen a handful of times. The rearrangement joins TRBV6-5 to TRBJ2-5; perhaps TRBD1 as D (5 bases). From germline, CDR1 is MNHEY and CDR2 SVGAGI. V was trimmed by 6 bases and J by 4 bases, leaving 9 bases between them. The CDR3 loop spans 12 amino acids. CDR3 sequence reads: CASRSQGETQYF. The CDR3 nucleotides are TGTGCCAGCAGATCCCAGGGAGAGACCCAGTACTTC.

J is TRBJ1-6 and V is TRBV3-1; a weak D match, TRBD1 (6 bases). Trimming removed 5 bases at V and 15 bases at J, with 20 bases between. Germline V gene lookup returns CDR1 LGHDT and CDR2 YNNKEL (reference sequence). The CDR3 extends over 14 amino acids. CDR3 DNA sequence: TGTGCCAGCAGCTTGTCAGGGGTAGAATTCGGCCTCCACTTT. Encoded protein: CASSLSGVEFGLHF.

This sequence joins TRBV6-1 and TRBJ2-4; 7 bases match TRBD2. The J call may not be correct, given that the DNA end is closer to TRBJ2-7. The CDR3 is 13 residues long. Germline values: CDR1 MNHNS, CDR2 SASEGT. For the CDR3, the DNA is TGTGCCAGCAGTGAACGGGGGGTATACGAGCAGTACTTC. Translation gives CASSERGVYEQYF.

This clonotype was counted only a few times. The chain has TRBV20-1 and TRBJ2-7; 9 bases match TRBD1. The DNA end lines up better with TRBJ2-5; the J call may be wrong. The length of the CDR3 is 15 residues. Germline CDR1 DFQATT, CDR2 SNEGSKA (reference sequence). This CDR3 is CSAFDPGQGRETQYF. The CDR3 bases are TGCAGTGCTTTTGATCCCGGACAGGGGAGAGAGACCCAGTACTTC.

This clonotype has only a few counts. The J gene is TRBJ2-1, the V gene TRBV20-1, with D possibly being TRBD1 (5 bases). V shed 5 bases and J shed 7 bases, with 21 bases lying between them. From germline, CDR1 is DFQATT and CDR2 SNEGSKA (reference sequence). The CDR3 spans 15 residues. The CDR3 loop reads CSARAWGNRVNEQFF. CDR3 bases: TGCAGTGCTCGTGCATGGGGCAACCGGGTGAATGAGCAGTTCTTC.

The rearrangement links TRBV29-1 to TRBJ2-1; 13 bases are a match to TRBD2. Germline V gives CDR1 SQVTM, CDR2 ANQGSEA. The CDR3 sequence is 16 residues long. V lost 7 bases to trimming and J lost 1 base; unmatched junction nucleotides: 7. This chain's CDR3 is CSAGVTSGRSYNEQFF. DNA for the CDR3: TGCAGCGCTGGGGTGACTAGCGGGAGGTCCTACAATGAGCAGTTCTTC.

This clonotype appeared once. The rearrangement links TRBV20-1 to TRBJ2-7; weak D call: TRBD2 (7 bases). The CDR3 runs to 15 residues. Germline CDR1 and CDR2: DFQATT and SNEGSKA (reference sequence). Trimming left V 3 bases short and J 7 bases short, with 22 bases between. DNA of the CDR3: TGCAGTGCTAGGCCCCCGGGGGGCGCAGGGAGTGAGCAGTACTTC. Residues: CSARPPGGAGSEQYF.